This T cell receptor (beta chain) emerged from a study of blood T cell repertoires in COVID-19. Study details: T cells, B-cell-depleted T cells, or PBMCs provided the cDNA or gDNA that served as material.

Authors' analysis steps: From reference gene primer amplification, estimates of nucleated cell counts were derived. Only in-frame clones appear in the TCRdb table, and some are missing; sequencing was by immunoSEQ multiplex PCR. D and trimming were read from the DNA, whereas the V and J calls and clone size are those reported in that table. The sample contains approximately 150,000 clones, 75% to 90% of which appear only once. The CDR3 is 14 residues long. V lost 3 bases and J 5 bases, leaving 13 bases between the germline ends. Germline CDR1 and CDR2: MNHEY and SVGAGI. Input material: PBMCs or T cells enriched from blood (not recorded which). This chain uses TRBV6-5 with TRBJ2-5, with D possibly matching TRBD1 (5 bases). This TCR derives from a woman in her forties who had been exposed to COVID-19. The CDR3: CASSYSEGVETQYF. The DNA for the CDR3 is TGTGCCAGCAGTTATTCAGAAGGGGTCGAGACCCAGTACTTC.